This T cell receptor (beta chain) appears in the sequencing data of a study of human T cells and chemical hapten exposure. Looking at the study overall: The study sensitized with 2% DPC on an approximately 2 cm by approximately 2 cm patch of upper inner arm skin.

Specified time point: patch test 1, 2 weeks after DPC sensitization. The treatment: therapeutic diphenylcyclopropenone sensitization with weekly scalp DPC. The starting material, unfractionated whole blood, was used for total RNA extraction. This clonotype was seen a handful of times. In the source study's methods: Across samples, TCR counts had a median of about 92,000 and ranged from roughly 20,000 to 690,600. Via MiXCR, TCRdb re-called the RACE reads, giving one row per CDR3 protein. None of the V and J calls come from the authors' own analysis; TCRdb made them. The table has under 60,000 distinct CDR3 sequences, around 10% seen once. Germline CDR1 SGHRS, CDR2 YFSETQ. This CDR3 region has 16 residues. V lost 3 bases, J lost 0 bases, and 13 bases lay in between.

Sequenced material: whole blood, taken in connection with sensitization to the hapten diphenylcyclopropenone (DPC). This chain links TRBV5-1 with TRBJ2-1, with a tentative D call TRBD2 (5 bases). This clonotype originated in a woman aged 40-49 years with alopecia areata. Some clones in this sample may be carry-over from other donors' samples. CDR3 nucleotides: TGCGCCAGCAGCTCCAACGCTGGGAGCTCCTACAATGAGCAGTTCTTC. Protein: CASSSNAGSSYNEQFF.